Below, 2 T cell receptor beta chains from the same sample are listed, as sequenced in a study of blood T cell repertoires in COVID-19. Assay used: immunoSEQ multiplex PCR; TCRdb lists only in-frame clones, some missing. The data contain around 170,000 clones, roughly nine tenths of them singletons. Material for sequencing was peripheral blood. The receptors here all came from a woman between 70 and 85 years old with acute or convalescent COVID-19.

The CDR3 loop is CASSLLFRRAQETQYF. Written as DNA, the CDR3 is TGTGCCAGCAGCTTACTGTTCCGGAGGGCCCAAGAGACCCAGTACTTC. The chain combines TRBV11-2 with TRBJ2-5, with D possibly matching TRBD2 (6 bases). Trimming removed 2 bases from V and 1 base from J, with 14 bases in between. This CDR3 contains 16 residues. Germline CDR1 reads SGHAT; CDR2 reads FQNNGV.

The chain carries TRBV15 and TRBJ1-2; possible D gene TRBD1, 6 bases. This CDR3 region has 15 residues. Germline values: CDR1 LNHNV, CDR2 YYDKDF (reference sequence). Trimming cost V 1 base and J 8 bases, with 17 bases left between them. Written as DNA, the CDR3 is TGTGCCACCAGCAGAGGGTCTGCAGGGGCTTGGGGCTACACCTTC. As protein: CATSRGSAGAWGYTF.